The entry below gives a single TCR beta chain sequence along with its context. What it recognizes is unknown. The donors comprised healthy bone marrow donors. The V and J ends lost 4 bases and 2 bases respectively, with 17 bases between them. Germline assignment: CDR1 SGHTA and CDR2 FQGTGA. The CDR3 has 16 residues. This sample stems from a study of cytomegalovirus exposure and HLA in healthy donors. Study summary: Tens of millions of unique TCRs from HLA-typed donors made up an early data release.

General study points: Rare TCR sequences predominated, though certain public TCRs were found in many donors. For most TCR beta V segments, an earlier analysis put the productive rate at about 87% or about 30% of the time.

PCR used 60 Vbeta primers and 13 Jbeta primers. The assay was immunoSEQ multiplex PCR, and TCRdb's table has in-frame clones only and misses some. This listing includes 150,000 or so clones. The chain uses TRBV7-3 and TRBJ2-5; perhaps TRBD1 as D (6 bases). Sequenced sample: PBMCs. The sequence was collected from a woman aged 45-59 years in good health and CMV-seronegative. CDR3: CASSSGTKPSQETQYF. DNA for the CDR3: TGTGCCAGCAGCTCCGGGACAAAGCCGTCGCAAGAGACCCAGTACTTC.